The 15 T cell receptor beta chains given below trace back to one sample, sequenced in a study of blood T cells in healthy people across ages. For the second PCR, which ran for about 6 to 11 cycles, a sample-barcoded 5' primer and a J-beta primer mix were used. TCRdb passed the 5' RACE reads through MiXCR, listing each CDR3 protein once. The sample gives approximately 960,000 distinct CDR3 sequences, just under 30% of which show up once; approximately 10% is in the top ten. The same data also contributed to another study, on T cells of mothers and their children.

The specimen was blood. The receptors were gathered from a middle-aged woman in good health.

This clonotype has ten or more counts. The chain uses TRBV5-1 and TRBJ2-5; D unclear. V was cut by 0 bases and J by 3 bases, with 9 bases left in between. This CDR3 has 14 amino acids. Germline V gene lookup returns CDR1 SGHRS and CDR2 YFSETQ. The CDR3 reads CASSLGRLKETQYF. CDR3 in DNA: TGCGCCAGCAGCTTGGGCAGGCTCAAAGAGACCCAGTACTTC.

This clonotype was seen a few times. The CDR3: CASSLGGSNGYEQYF. The CDR3 DNA sequence: TGTGCCAGCAGTTTAGGGGGTAGTAACGGCTACGAGCAGTACTTC. V and J are TRBV28 and TRBJ2-7; D may match TRBD1 or TRBD2 (5 bases each). CDR1 is MDHEN and CDR2 is SYDVKM in the germline V gene. Trimming removed 2 bases from V and 3 bases from J, with 14 bases in between. This CDR3 region has 15 residues.

This clonotype was found many times. The V call is TRBV28, the J call TRBJ1-5; D unresolved. Germline V gene sequence: CDR1 MDHEN, CDR2 SYDVKM. The CDR3 totals 12 residues. Trimming removed 5 bases at V and 4 bases at J, with 6 bases between. Here the CDR3 reads CASSPINQPQHF. The CDR3 bases are TGTGCCAGCAGTCCAATTAATCAGCCCCAGCATTTT.

The rearrangement joins TRBV28 to TRBJ2-4; D is possibly TRBD2 (5 bases). Germline assignment: CDR1 MDHEN and CDR2 SYDVKM. This CDR3 has 15 amino acids. Trimming cost V 2 bases and J 9 bases, with 17 bases left between them. The CDR3 DNA sequence: TGTGCCAGCAGTTTAGGGCTATTTTCTGGGAGCATTCAGTACTTC. Translation: CASSLGLFSGSIQYF.

This clonotype has ten or more counts. This chain links TRBV4-1 with TRBJ2-5; TRBD1 aligns across 7 bases. Trimming removed 5 bases from V and 6 bases from J; junction bases left unmatched: 12. The germline V gene has CDR1 MGHRA and CDR2 YSYEKL. The CDR3 length is 15 residues. The CDR3 reads CASSVRDRVPKTQYF. The CDR3 DNA follows: TGCGCCAGCAGCGTACGCGACAGGGTTCCCAAGACCCAGTACTTC.

The CDR3 nucleotides are TGCAGTGGGAAGGGAGATTACAATGAGCAGTTCTTC. Translation gives CSGKGDYNEQFF. This chain joins TRBV20-1 and TRBJ2-1; D is perhaps TRBD2 (5 bases). The CDR3 contains 12 residues. V dropped 7 bases and J dropped 4 bases, with 11 bases sitting between them. Looked up from germline, CDR1 is DFQATT and CDR2 is SNEGSKA (reference sequence).

This clonotype was picked up many times. The chain couples TRBV5-1 to TRBJ1-1; D gene unclear. CDR3 length: 15 residues. Germline CDR1 is SGHRS and CDR2 is YFSETQ. Trimming cost V 5 bases and J 4 bases, with 18 bases left between them. The CDR3 DNA sequence: TGCGCCAGCAGATCTGGGGTCGGATACACCACTGAAGCTTTCTTT. Its protein product is CASRSGVGYTTEAFF. The full variable domain, in which reference TRBV5-1 and TRBJ1-1 provide the parts outside the CDR3, is KAGVTQTPRYLIKTRGQQVTLSCSPISGHRSVSWYQQTPGQGLQFLFEYFSETQRNKGNFPGRFSGRQFSNSRSEMNVSTLELGDSALYLCASRSGVGYTTEAFFGQGTRLTVV.

A note on this clonotype: The germline gene is not matched at one end of the junction; a read error may be the cause. V usage is TRBV6-5 and J usage is TRBJ2-2; D not certain. The CDR3 spans 14 residues. Germline V gene lookup returns CDR1 MNHEY and CDR2 SVGAGI. CDR3 residues: CAGSYLTLAGELFF. Here the CDR3 DNA reads TGTGCCGGCAGTTACTTAACTCTCGCCGGGGAGCTGTTTTTT.

This rearrangement joins TRBV4-1 to TRBJ2-1, with TRBD2 matching over 7 bases. This CDR3 spans 15 amino acids. The ends lost 1 base at V and 5 bases at J; junction bases unmatched: 5. The V gene's germline CDR1 is MGHRA and CDR2 YSYEKL. CDR3 DNA sequence: TGCGCCAGCAGCCAAGCGCGGGGGTTCCACAATGAGCAGTTCTTC. Translation: CASSQARGFHNEQFF.

The table lists this clonotype with many counts. The V and J genes are TRBV7-8 and TRBJ2-7; TRBD2 aligns across 9 bases. V lost 5 bases and J lost 2; bases outside the gene matches: 19. Germline V gene data show CDR1 as SGHVS and CDR2 as FQNEAQ. There are 19 residues in the CDR3. In nucleotides, the CDR3 is TGTGCCAGCAGCCCCCAGAGGATTGGTCTAGCGGGGAAGACCTACGAGCAGTACTTC. Protein product: CASSPQRIGLAGKTYEQYF. Using reference TRBV7-8 and TRBJ2-7 for the parts outside the CDR3, the full variable domain is GAGVSQSPRYKVAKRGQDVALRCDPISGHVSLFWYQQALGQGPEFLTYFQNEAQLDKSGLPSDRFFAERPEGSVSTLKIQRTQQEDSAVYLCASSPQRIGLAGKTYEQYFGPGTRLTVT.

The CDR3 is CASSYRGYTDTQYF. In DNA, the CDR3 is TGTGCCAGCAGTTACAGGGGATACACAGATACGCAGTATTTT. The genes are TRBV6-5 and TRBJ2-3, with D possibly being TRBD1 (5 bases). The CDR3 loop spans 14 amino acids. Trimming removed 2 bases from V and 2 bases from J, with 8 bases in between. Germline V gene lookup returns CDR1 MNHEY and CDR2 SVGAGI.

This clonotype was seen only a few times. The J gene is TRBJ2-1, the V gene TRBV6-2 or TRBV6-3; TRBD1 aligns across 10 bases. CDR3 length: 16 residues. J was trimmed by 3 bases and V by 2 bases; bases with no gene match: 4. Per germline, CDR1 MNHEY and CDR2 SVGEGT. CDR3 DNA sequence: TGTGCCAGCAGTTACGAGACAGGGGGCTTCTACAATGAGCAGTTCTTC. This sequence encodes CASSYETGGFYNEQFF.

There are many counts of this clonotype. The CDR3 nucleotides read TGTGCCAGCAGTGAAGCAGGGGCCTCCCCTAGGACCCAGTACTTC. This sequence encodes CASSEAGASPRTQYF. The V and J genes are TRBV6-1 and TRBJ2-5; tentatively, D is TRBD1 (5 bases). The ends were cut back, 0 bases at V and 7 bases at J, with 15 bases in the middle. This CDR3 is 15 amino acids long. CDR1 is MNHNS and CDR2 is SASEGT in the germline V gene.

J is TRBJ2-3 and V is TRBV7-2, with no clear D. Germline CDR1 SGHTA, CDR2 FQGNSA. The CDR3 loop spans 13 amino acids. The V and J ends lost 6 bases and 0 bases respectively, with 7 bases between them. The chain's CDR3 is CASRVGSTDTQYF. CDR3 sequence (DNA): TGTGCCAGCAGGGTAGGGAGCACAGATACGCAGTATTTT.

The V and J genes are TRBV3-1 and TRBJ2-3; a possible D gene is TRBD2 (6 bases). CDR3 length: 18 amino acids. Looked up from germline, CDR1 is LGHDT and CDR2 is YNNKEL (reference sequence). V was pared by 1 base and J by 0 bases, with 17 bases between. The CDR3 nucleotides are TGTGCCAGCAGCCAAGTCATAGGAGGGGACTCTAGCACAGATACGCAGTATTTT. It codes for CASSQVIGGDSSTDTQYF.